Described below is a single TCR beta chain sequence and its context. This clone's antigen is unknown. No much larger clone exists at a distance of one base, and base qualities are not known. Library prep was done by RT-PCR. Sequencer: Illumina HiSeq 2500. TCRdb trimmed the raw reads at Q25, called clones with MiXCR and kept productive beta chains. When rows share a CDR3 protein, they turn into one entry using the most common DNA and genes. Across this sample there are about 170,000 distinct CDR3 sequences, with more than 10% seen only once. The ten largest clones capture about 29% of the sample. This specimen comes from a study of response to subunit inactivated influenza vaccine (dated 2018 in TCRdb). A note on the overall study: The study used deep quantitative T cell receptor repertoire profiling to track responses to a trivalent subunit inactivated influenza vaccine.

The investigation overall reported the following: The authors suggested that each seasonal influenza vaccination may recruit only a limited number of new T cells.

Spanning cysteine to phenylalanine, the CDR3 consists of 14 amino acids. The DNA shown is the 42-base CDR3, in frame from base 1. The germline V gene (reference sequence) sets CDR1 to MNHEY and CDR2 to SMNVEV. Trimming removed 3 bases from V and 10 bases from J, leaving 17 bases between the germline ends. The sample also formed part of further work on T cells expressing NK-cell markers. As that second study puts it: 5'RACE template switching, by which a universal primer site and unique molecular identifiers were added, was used to make TCR beta cDNA libraries. In sorted CD3+CD56+NKG2C+, CD3+CD56+NKG2C- and CD3+CD56-NKG2C+ T-cell subsets from several donors, TCR beta-chain repertoires were profiled. Of the eight sequenced donors, seven were found to be HCMV-seropositive and one was found to be HCMV-seronegative. To restrict sorting to alphabetaTCR-expressing T cells, an anti-gammadeltaTCR antibody was added in several experiments. In roughly 6 donors, the dominant CD3+CD56+NKG2C+ clonotypes were among the top 10 CD8+ clonotypes and accounted for about 1.0-7.0% of CD8+ T cells. Those dominant clonotypes were again the most abundant among CD3+CD56-NKG2C+ cells in four donors, at about 25-65%. It remained unclear whether the expanded NKG2C-expressing T cell clones were specific for HCMV antigens. The eight sequenced donors were randomly selected healthy volunteers, three men and five women. A commercial ELISA kit detecting HCMV-specific IgG in serum was used to determine HCMV serostatus. Ficoll density gradient centrifugation was used to isolate peripheral blood mononuclear cells from blood. Magnetic immunoseparation with Miltenyi isolation kits was used to isolate CD4+ and CD8+ T cells from PBMC. cDNA synthesis was primed from the TCR beta constant segment and was followed by two successive PCR amplification steps. Sequencing of the libraries produced 2 x 150 bp reads on Illumina HiSeq 2000/2500, MiSeq or NextSeq. MIGEC was used to demultiplex reads and group reads by UMI, and MiTCR was used to assemble and quantify clonotypes. To remove erroneous sequences, TCR cDNA sequences were retained only when supported by two or more reads. The tcR package was used for downstream repertoire analysis, with clonotypes matched between fractions based on CDR3 nucleotide sequence plus V segment. VDJmatch was used to annotate antigen specificity against VDJdb, with one amino acid substitution allowed in CDR3.

The chain is encoded by TRBV27 joined to TRBJ2-3, and TRBD1 may be the D gene, going by 6 matching bases. The sample consisted of CD8+ T cells sorted from PBMCs, taken approximately 12 days after vaccination. This receptor was obtained from a man over 45 who received an inactivated influenza vaccine. Donor details come from another sample of the same person, matched by shared clones. This receptor carries the CDR3 CASSFTSTGKAQYF. At the DNA level, the sequence is TGTGCCAGCAGTTTCACCTCCACAGGGAAGGCGCAGTATTTT.